This T cell receptor beta chain is drawn from a study of shared clonotypes between healthy human individuals. The overall study: Three plates each covered CD4 naive and memory; CD8 naive two, CD8 memory one. Study-wide points: Naive subsets generally exceeded memory subsets in estimated richness.

Only in-frame clones appear in the TCRdb table, and some are missing; sequencing was by immunoSEQ multiplex PCR. The sample carries about 380,000 clones, 96% recorded once. Comments on this clone: The antigen is unknown.

The CDR3 length is 10 residues. The receptor's source is a man aged 30 to 45 in good health. The sample taken for sequencing was memory CD8+ T cells sorted from blood. Subset given: CD45RO+ cells pooled with CCR7-negative TemRA cells. The genes are TRBV12-1 and TRBJ1-1. TRBV12-1 is noted as a pseudogene. This chain's CDR3 is CASSFPEAFF. For the CDR3, the DNA is TGTGCCAGCAGCTTTCCTGAAGCTTTCTTT.